A single T cell receptor (beta chain) is shown here with its context. Its antigen is currently not known. Base qualities are not at hand, and no much larger clone is one base apart. The library was generated by the immunoSEQ multiplex PCR assay. The authors' analysis ran thus. To diagnose cytomegalovirus status from the catalog of TCR beta chain sequences, a statistical classification framework was built. Entries here come from immuneACCESS through TCRdb and include only in-frame sequences with V and J called. Some clones fail to appear in such tables; in the studies checked, an unresolved V gene covers under half of the shortfall, and the cause of the remainder is unknown. That table is the source of V, J and clone size, and D and trimming were worked out from the DNA. This sample holds hundreds of thousands of clones; about 92% were observed only once. The biggest ten clones account for under 4% of the sample.

These data come from a study of cytomegalovirus exposure and HLA in healthy donors (TCRdb year 2017). Study-level background: According to a later analysis, one platform produced both the 110 or so validation repertoires and the approximately 660 repertoires of the first cohort. The study was designed to test whether signatures of past pathogen exposure could be identified by cataloging public T cell receptors. A separate validation cohort of roughly 120 different subjects was used in addition to the 666-subject first cohort. The study combined high-throughput TCR immunosequencing, statistical association of individual TCRs with disease status, and machine learning to predict cytomegalovirus infection status.

Separate from the approximately 700-subject first cohort, the validation cohort of 120 subjects was the group to which the donors belonged. General study outcomes and caveats: Most TCR sequences were observed very rarely across donors, whereas some public TCRs were present in many individuals. Subsequent analysis determined that TCRs grouped into clusters in the first cohort also showed a tendency toward co-occurrence across the roughly 110 validation repertoires, and approximately 93% of cluster scores exceeded 0. In vitro tests confirmed that a few of the cytomegalovirus-associated TCR beta chains recognize cytomegalovirus antigens. According to the authors, the approach could potentially be generalized to other disease states and immunological phenotypes. A later analysis had no HLA typing for the validation cohort, so co-occurrence there was scored across all 130 or so repertoires. The study listed 164 TCR beta chains as associated with cytomegalovirus. Cytomegalovirus status was reported to be diagnosed by the classifier with high specificity and sensitivity in both the original and validation cohorts.

Reading the germline V gene gives CDR1 SGHDT and CDR2 YYEEEE. Inclusive of the bounding cysteine and phenylalanine, the CDR3 is 14 residues long. CDR3 DNA is the only sequence kept; it has 42 bases, read in frame from the first base. V drops 0 bases and J drops 7 bases, leaving 11 bases in between. This TCR derives from a woman between 25 and 40 years old in good health and CMV-seronegative. The chain is made from TRBV5-6 and TRBJ1-3, with no confidently assigned D gene. Sequencing was done on a sample of PBMCs. The nucleotides are TGTGCCAGCAGCTTGGAAGGACGGTCCAACACCATATATTTT. It specifies CASSLEGRSNTIYF. The full variable domain, with segments outside the CDR3 supplied by the reference TRBV5-6 and TRBJ1-3 proteins, appears as DAGVTQSPTHLIKTRGQQVTLRCSPKSGHDTVSWYQQALGQGPQFIFQYYEEEERQRGNFPDRFSGHQFPNYSSELNVNALLLGDSALYLCASSLEGRSNTIYFGEGSWLTVV.